These 30 T cell receptor beta chains came from one sample sequenced in a study of post-analysis software for immune sequencing data. Study-wide results and caveats: Included in a set of a few TRBV segments more frequent in patients than controls were TRBV5-6, TRBV5-1 and TRBV20-1.

Unique molecular identifiers featured in each of the TCR beta cDNA libraries. Each CDR3 protein gets one entry after TCRdb re-called the PCR reads with MiXCR. The sample has about 200,000 distinct CDR3 sequences; over 25% are singletons. Their cognate antigens are unknown. The sequenced sample was blood. Every receptor here comes from a girl under 18 with multiple sclerosis.

As to this clonotype: Possible read error: a much larger clone is one base away. CDR3 region: CASSPASTSYNEQYF. The CDR3 DNA reads TGTGCCAGCAGCCCGGCGTCTACCTCCTACAATGAGCAGTACTTC. The rearrangement joins TRBV5-6 to TRBJ2-1; D gene unclear. The better agreement between TRBJ2-7 and the DNA end casts doubt on the J call. The CDR3 sequence is 15 residues long. Germline CDR1 reads SGHDT; CDR2 reads YYEEEE.

DNA for the CDR3: TGCGCCAGCAGGACCGGCACCATGGATTCACCCCTCCACTTT. Its translation: CASRTGTMDSPLHF. V gene TRBV5-1 combines with J gene TRBJ1-6; no reliable D call. The CDR3 spans 14 residues. V lost 5 bases and J 8 bases, leaving 14 bases between the germline ends. Germline V lookup: CDR1 SGHRS, CDR2 YFSETQ.

The chain has TRBV7-2 and TRBJ2-5; 11 positions match TRBD2. The junction had 8 bases not matched to a gene; V was cut back by 4 bases and J by 4 bases. Per the germline V gene, CDR1 is SGHTA and CDR2 is FQGNSA. The CDR3 is 16 amino acids. CDR3 sequence reads: CASSSAGLAGLETQYF. The CDR3 nucleotides are TGTGCCAGCAGCTCGGCAGGACTAGCGGGTCTAGAGACCCAGTACTTC.

This clonotype was picked up a small number of times. The rearrangement joins TRBV12-3 or TRBV12-4 to TRBJ2-1; no clear D. V lost 6 bases to trimming and J lost 8 bases, with 11 bases between them. The CDR3 loop spans 12 amino acids. This CDR3 reads CASRWGEDEQFF. The CDR3 DNA reads as TGTGCCAGCAGGTGGGGTGAGGATGAGCAGTTCTTC.

This clonotype was observed a few times. Mismatch with germline at one junction end may stem from a read error. The chain links TRBV12-3 or TRBV12-4 to TRBJ2-4; possibly TRBD1 for D (6 bases). The DNA end lines up better with TRBJ2-7; the J call may be wrong. The length of the CDR3 is 15 residues. CDR3 region: CAGSNIRDKDYEQYF. In DNA, the CDR3 is TGTGCCGGCAGCAACATCCGGGACAAAGACTACGAGCAGTACTTC.

Notes on this clonotype: A single base separates this from a much larger clone, so it may be a read error. This rearrangement joins TRBV6-5 to TRBJ2-3, with a tentative D call TRBD1 (6 bases). CDR1 is MNHEY and CDR2 is SVGAGI in the germline V gene. The CDR3 has 15 amino acids. The CDR3 DNA reads TGTCCCAGCAGGACGGCAGGGGTGAACCCAGATACGCAGTATTTT. This encodes CPSRTAGVNPDTQYF.

This clonotype was seen at least ten times. The V call is TRBV29-1, the J call TRBJ1-2; the match to TRBD1 covers 9 bases. The CDR3 is 13 residues long. Germline values: CDR1 SQVTM, CDR2 ANQGSEA. Trimming at V came to 6 bases and at J to 4 bases, leaving 6 bases not matched to a gene. DNA of the CDR3: TGCAGCGTAGGGGACAGGGAAGTCTATGGCTACACCTTC. Protein product: CSVGDREVYGYTF.

The genes are TRBV20-1 and TRBJ2-1; no reliable D call. V shed 7 bases and J shed 3 bases, with 10 bases lying between them. CDR3 size: 12 residues. CDR1 is DFQATT, CDR2 SNEGSKA, per germline (reference sequence). CDR3 in amino acids: CSEKRIYNEQFF. CDR3 bases: TGCAGTGAAAAGCGCATCTACAATGAGCAGTTCTTC.

This clonotype was recorded a few times. The chain carries TRBV2 and TRBJ1-2; D gene ambiguous. Trimming cost V 2 bases and J 2 bases, with 9 bases left between them. Germline CDR1 and CDR2: SNHLY and FYNNEI. This CDR3 is 14 amino acids long. The CDR3 sequence: CASSELRENYGYTF. The CDR3 DNA is TGTGCCAGCAGTGAACTAAGGGAGAACTATGGCTACACCTTC.

Only a few counts were recorded for this clonotype. This chain joins TRBV7-9 and TRBJ2-7; 10 bases align to TRBD2. V gave up 4 bases and J gave up 2 bases; unmatched junction bases: 8. The CDR3 totals 16 residues. CDR1 and CDR2 (germline): SEHNR, FQNEAQ (reference sequence). Here the CDR3 DNA reads TGTGCCAGCAGCTCATTGGCTAGCGGGGGAACCTACGAGCAGTACTTC. Its protein product is CASSSLASGGTYEQYF.

About this clonotype: A read error may explain this, as a much larger clone is one base away. The rearrangement uses TRBV20-1 and TRBJ2-7, with D maybe TRBD2 (6 bases). The ends were cut back, 3 bases at V and 7 bases at J, with 19 bases in the middle. CDR1 is DFQATT and CDR2 is SNEGSKA in the germline V gene (reference sequence). The CDR3 extends over 14 amino acids. The CDR3 region is CSARSAGWSNEQYF. The CDR3 DNA is TGCAGTGCTAGGTCGGCGGGATGGAGCAATGAGCAGTACTTC.

This clonotype was seen a few times. A much larger clone sits a single nucleotide away, making a read error possible. Here the CDR3 DNA reads TGTGCCAGCAGTTCGGACGACTATGGCTACACCTTC. The encoded protein is CASSSDDYGYTF. The chain employs TRBV28 and TRBJ1-2; D is unclear. The CDR3 is 12 residues long. Looked up from germline, CDR1 is MDHEN and CDR2 is SYDVKM. The V and J ends lost 4 bases and 3 bases respectively, with 6 bases between them.

The gene calls are TRBV7-9 and TRBJ2-1, with TRBD1 as a possible D gene (7 bases). This CDR3 is built from 15 residues. V shed 5 bases and J shed 13 bases, with 24 bases lying between them. Germline assignment: CDR1 SEHNR and CDR2 FQNEAQ (reference sequence). CDR3 sequence: CASSVRDSSRETQFF. DNA of the CDR3: TGTGCCAGCAGCGTCAGGGACAGCTCACGGGAGACCCAGTTCTTC.

V and J are TRBV20-1 and TRBJ2-7; 9 nucleotides align to TRBD1. Germline values: CDR1 DFQATT, CDR2 SNEGSKA (reference sequence). V was clipped by 5 bases and J by 2 bases; unmatched bases: 16. The CDR3 consists of 17 residues. The CDR3 loop reads CSASIPGQGSAAYEQYF. Written as DNA, the CDR3 is TGCAGTGCTTCTATACCGGGACAGGGATCGGCGGCCTACGAGCAGTACTTC.

For this clonotype: Given a much more abundant clone one base away, this may be a read error. The gene calls are TRBV28 and TRBJ2-3; D possibly uses TRBD1 or TRBD2 (5 bases each). CDR3 length: 16 residues. The V gene's germline CDR1 is MDHEN and CDR2 SYDVKM. Between the trimmed V and J ends, which lost 8 bases and 1 base, there was a span of 19 bases. CDR3 bases: TGTGCCAGCTACACAACGGACGTGGGGGGCACAGATACGCAGTATTTT. This gives the protein CASYTTDVGGTDTQYF.

This clonotype has only a few counts. The chain recombines TRBV20-1 with TRBJ1-1; perhaps TRBD1 as D (5 bases). CDR1 DFQATT and CDR2 SNEGSKA come from the germline V gene (reference sequence). Trimming shortened V by 5 bases and J by 2 bases, and 12 bases separated the two germline ends. The CDR3 length is 13 residues. The DNA for the CDR3 is TGCAGTGCTGAGGAAGACAGTAACACTGAAGCTTTCTTT. Translating gives CSAEEDSNTEAFF.

The table lists this clonotype with many counts. V gene TRBV13 combines with J gene TRBJ1-5, with a possible D match to TRBD1 (5 bases). CDR1 is PRHDT, CDR2 FYEKMQ, per germline (reference sequence). The CDR3 extends over 13 amino acids. The V end was cut by 1 base, the J end by 10 bases, with 11 bases between. The CDR3 nucleotides are TGTGCCAGCAGCTTAGATGCAGGGACTCCCCAGCATTTT. It is translated as CASSLDAGTPQHF.

V is TRBV7-9 and J is TRBJ2-2; D is unresolved. The germline V gene has CDR1 SEHNR and CDR2 FQNEAQ (reference sequence). Trimming took 2 bases from V and 6 from J, leaving 7 bases between them. The CDR3 is 13 residues long. CDR3 residues: CASSLRTSGELFF. In DNA form, the CDR3 reads TGTGCCAGCAGCTTAAGGACCTCCGGGGAGCTGTTTTTT. The entire variable domain, with the rest obtained from reference TRBV7-9 and TRBJ2-2, is as follows: DTGVSQNPRHKITKRGQNVTFRCDPISEHNRLYWYRQTLGQGPEFLTYFQNEAQLEKSRLLSDRFSAERPKGSFSTLEIQRTEQGDSAMYLCASSLRTSGELFFGEGSRLTVL.

The rearrangement links TRBV6-5 to TRBJ1-1; TRBD1 aligns across 7 bases. CDR1 MNHEY and CDR2 SVGAGI come from the germline V gene. This CDR3 spans 15 amino acids. V was clipped by 0 bases and J by 1 base; unmatched bases: 2. CDR3 sequence: CASSYSAGGNTEAFF. DNA of the CDR3: TGTGCCAGCAGTTACTCGGCAGGGGGGAACACTGAAGCTTTCTTT.

The rearrangement links TRBV5-1 to TRBJ1-1, with D hard to call. CDR3 length: 15 amino acids. Trimming removed 3 bases from V and 4 bases from J, with 16 bases in between. Germline assignment: CDR1 SGHRS and CDR2 YFSETQ. The CDR3 DNA follows: TGCGCCAGCAGCTCGGATCTTCCCCAAGGCACTGAAGCTTTCTTT. It specifies CASSSDLPQGTEAFF.

This clonotype was counted a few times. This sequence joins TRBV11-2 and TRBJ1-1, with 12 bases fitting TRBD1. V dropped 8 bases and J dropped 2; count of bases not matched to a gene: 9. There are 16 residues in the CDR3. Germline values: CDR1 SGHAT, CDR2 FQNNGV. CDR3 sequence reads: CASRPRDRGPNTEAFF. CDR3 coding DNA: TGTGCCAGCCGACCCCGGGACAGGGGGCCCAACACTGAAGCTTTCTTT.

This chain connects TRBV20-1 to TRBJ1-5; D is undetermined. Per the germline V gene, CDR1 is DFQATT and CDR2 is SNEGSKA (reference sequence). The V gene lost 2 bases and the J gene lost 3 bases, with 8 bases spanning the gap. The CDR3 runs 13 residues. In nucleotides, the CDR3 is TGCAGTGCTAGATCTGGGATCAATCAGCCCCAGCATTTT. It specifies CSARSGINQPQHF.

The gene calls are TRBV19 and TRBJ1-5, with TRBD1 matching over 9 bases. Germline V lookup: CDR1 LNHDA, CDR2 SQIVND (reference sequence). CDR3 size: 17 residues. Germline trimming cut 2 bases from V and 5 bases from J; bases unmatched to any gene: 10. CDR3 sequence reads: CASSIWDRDIIDQPQHF. The CDR3, as DNA: TGTGCCAGTAGTATATGGGACAGGGACATCATCGATCAGCCCCAGCATTTT.

The rearrangement uses TRBV7-2 and TRBJ1-2, with 7 bases that match TRBD1. Trimming took 4 bases from V and 4 from J; bases not matched to a gene: 9. The CDR3 has 15 amino acids. Germline V gene sequence: CDR1 SGHTA, CDR2 FQGNSA. The CDR3 DNA reads TGTGCCAGCAGCTACTCAACAGGGGCGGGCTATGGCTACACCTTC. This translates into CASSYSTGAGYGYTF.

This clonotype was observed a few times. The chain links TRBV7-6 to TRBJ1-4; no firm D call. The CDR3 is 14 residues long. The V gene's germline CDR1 is SGHVS and CDR2 FNYEAQ. V was clipped by 4 bases and J by 5 bases, with 11 bases between them. CDR3: CASSSTRSNEKLFF. CDR3 coding DNA: TGTGCCAGCAGCTCGACTCGCTCAAATGAAAAACTGTTTTTT.

This clonotype was detected many times. The CDR3 nucleotides are TGTGCCAGCAGTGCCCGCGGGACAGGAGAGATTTACGAGCAGTACTTC. Its translation: CASSARGTGEIYEQYF. The rearrangement uses TRBV6-5 and TRBJ2-7, with 8 bases aligning to TRBD1. This CDR3 spans 16 amino acids. V was clipped by 5 bases and J by 4 bases; unmatched bases: 13. CDR1 and CDR2 (germline): MNHEY, SVGAGI.

This clonotype came up a few times. This may be a read error, as it is one base from a much larger clone. V is TRBV6-4 and J is TRBJ2-3; maybe TRBD2 (6 bases). CDR3 size: 14 residues. Looked up from germline, CDR1 is MRHNA and CDR2 is SNTAGT. The CDR3 loop is CTSSDSRGSDTQYF. CDR3 nucleotides: TGTACCAGCAGTGATTCCCGGGGGAGCGATACGCAGTATTTT.

This clonotype was seen only a few times. V gene TRBV5-1 combines with J gene TRBJ1-1; no definite D call. The germline V and J ends were trimmed by 0 bases and 6 bases, with 9 bases remaining between them. This CDR3 is 13 amino acids long. Germline CDR1 reads SGHRS; CDR2 reads YFSETQ. CDR3 bases: TGCGCCAGCAGCTTGGTTCCCGAGTCTGAAGCTTTCTTT. Its translation is CASSLVPESEAFF.

This clonotype was seen more than once but under ten times. This CDR3 is CASSLGPNEKLFF. In DNA form, the CDR3 reads TGTGCCAGCAGCTTGGGTCCTAATGAAAAACTGTTTTTT. The chain uses TRBV5-5 and TRBJ1-4; D gene ambiguous. The CDR3 has 13 residues. Trimming took 0 bases from V and 3 from J, leaving 3 bases between them. Germline values: CDR1 SGHKS, CDR2 YYEKEE (reference sequence).

V is TRBV27 and J is TRBJ2-1, with 11 bases identical to TRBD1. Germline V lookup: CDR1 MNHEY, CDR2 SMNVEV (reference sequence). The CDR3 has 16 amino acids. Trimming removed 10 bases from V and 7 bases from J; junction bases left unmatched: 15. This CDR3 reads CATGAGQGAFVNEQFF. The CDR3, as DNA: TGTGCCACGGGGGCCGGACAGGGGGCTTTCGTAAATGAGCAGTTCTTC.